This TCR beta chain was identified in a study of post-analysis software for immune sequencing data. Study background: Relapsing-remitting, secondary progressive and progressive-relapsing forms of multiple sclerosis all featured among disease courses. Findings and caveats of the study: Among multiple sclerosis patients, normalized Chao1 diversity was significantly below that of controls. Batch-mates among the samples co-clustered strongly by F measure. A handful of TRBV segments were significantly more frequent in patients than in controls. TRBV5-6, TRBV5-1 and TRBV20-1 were among these segments.

About this clonotype itself: The target antigen is unknown.

Unique molecular identifiers were present in the TCR beta cDNA libraries. The T cell input of about 0.85 to 10 million gave roughly 460,000 cDNA molecules. Each CDR3 protein is one row after TCRdb ran MiXCR on the PCR reads. The data contain about 170,000 distinct CDR3 sequences, around 30% of them singletons. Germline CDR1 SGHRS, CDR2 YFSETQ. The CDR3 is 14 amino acids. After removal of 6 bases from V and 1 base from J, the junction contained 6 bases not matched to a gene. V usage is TRBV5-1 and J usage is TRBJ1-1; TRBD1 agrees at 7 bases. The TCR was taken from a girl between 10 and 17 years old with multiple sclerosis. Sequences were obtained from blood. CDR3 coding DNA: TGCGCCAGCACGGCAACAGGGGAGAACACTGAAGCTTTCTTT. The encoded protein is CASTATGENTEAFF.